The T cell receptor beta chain under discussion was sequenced for a study of human T cells and chemical hapten exposure. Turning to the study itself: Mostly female patients had alopecia areata, totalis or universalis. Findings and caveats of the study: Controls had significantly fewer large CDR3 similarity clusters than were formed by expanded TCRs.

With 5 bases clipped from V and 5 bases from J, the junction kept 3 bases outside the gene matches. CDR3 length: 15 amino acids. A word on this clonotype: Its antigen is not known.

In the authors' methods: From about 20,000 to 690,000 TCRs were found per sample, with a median of 95,638. TCRdb passed the RACE reads through MiXCR, listing each CDR3 protein once. The V and J calls and clone size are TCRdb's, not the authors'. The sample shows just over 40,000 distinct CDR3 sequences, less than 4% of them seen only once. Stated time point: patch test 2, 6 weeks after DPC sensitization. Specified treatment: therapeutic diphenylcyclopropenone sensitization with weekly scalp DPC. The total RNA was obtained from whole blood that was not fractionated. The sequence was collected from a middle-aged man with alopecia areata. Some clones in this sample may be carry-over from other donors' samples. The sequencing here drew on whole blood, taken in connection with sensitization to the hapten diphenylcyclopropenone (DPC). J is TRBJ2-3 and V is TRBV12-3 or TRBV12-4; TRBD2 aligns across 14 bases. The CDR3 is CASSRLAGGVDTQYF. The CDR3 DNA reads TGTGCCAGCAGTCGACTAGCGGGAGGGGTAGATACGCAGTATTTT.